This T cell receptor beta chain was captured by sequencing in a study of T-cell memory formation after mild COVID-19. Across the study: TCR clusters mostly belonged to single donors.

Study-wide findings and caveats: Mainly in CM and EM were contracting CD4+ clones; CD8+ were in EMRA.

CDR1 and CDR2 from the germline V gene are SGHRS and YFSETQ. The CDR3 contains 13 residues. Trimming took 4 bases from V and 4 from J, leaving 11 bases between them. Comment on this clonotype: The antigen is not known.

TCRalpha and TCRbeta libraries used 5'RACE with constant-segment primers and UMIs. TCRdb analysed the 5' RACE reads with MiXCR anew, one entry per CDR3 protein. The sample includes roughly 200,000 distinct CDR3 sequences, 16% seen only once; the top ten take roughly 1.9%. V gene TRBV5-1 combines with J gene TRBJ1-1; D uncertain. The sample taken for sequencing was PBMCs or a T cell subset sorted from them (not recorded which). The sequence came from an adult woman who had mild COVID-19 (a few samples of this study predate the infection). Cell type and time point are not known. This CDR3 reads CASSGDAGTEAFF. CDR3 sequence (DNA): TGCGCCAGCAGCGGGGATGCTGGCACTGAAGCTTTCTTT. Full variable domain (outside the CDR3, taken from reference TRBV5-1 and TRBJ1-1): KAGVTQTPRYLIKTRGQQVTLSCSPISGHRSVSWYQQTPGQGLQFLFEYFSETQRNKGNFPGRFSGRQFSNSRSEMNVSTLELGDSALYLCASSGDAGTEAFFGQGTRLTVV.